The entry below describes one TCR beta chain. Using its own MiXCR run on the RT-PCR reads, TCRdb lists one record per CDR3 protein. The sample has 150,000 to 200,000 distinct CDR3 sequences; about 24% are singletons. This sample was included in a study of patients and donors after allogeneic stem cell transplantation. V lost 4 bases and J 5 bases, leaving 13 bases between the germline ends. Germline assignment: CDR1 SGHDT and CDR2 YYEEEE. This CDR3 contains 13 residues. The chain employs TRBV5-6 and TRBJ2-7; D is perhaps TRBD1 (6 bases). This TCR derives from a human donor who was either an allogeneic HSCT recipient or a stem cell or donor lymphocyte infusion donor (not recorded which). It is not recorded whose cells these are; they may come from a transplant donor. The sequenced sample was blood, either unsorted or a sorted T cell fraction (not recorded which). CDR3 DNA: TGTGCCAGCAGCCCAGGGGACGTGAACGAGCAGTACTTC. Its translation is CASSPGDVNEQYF.